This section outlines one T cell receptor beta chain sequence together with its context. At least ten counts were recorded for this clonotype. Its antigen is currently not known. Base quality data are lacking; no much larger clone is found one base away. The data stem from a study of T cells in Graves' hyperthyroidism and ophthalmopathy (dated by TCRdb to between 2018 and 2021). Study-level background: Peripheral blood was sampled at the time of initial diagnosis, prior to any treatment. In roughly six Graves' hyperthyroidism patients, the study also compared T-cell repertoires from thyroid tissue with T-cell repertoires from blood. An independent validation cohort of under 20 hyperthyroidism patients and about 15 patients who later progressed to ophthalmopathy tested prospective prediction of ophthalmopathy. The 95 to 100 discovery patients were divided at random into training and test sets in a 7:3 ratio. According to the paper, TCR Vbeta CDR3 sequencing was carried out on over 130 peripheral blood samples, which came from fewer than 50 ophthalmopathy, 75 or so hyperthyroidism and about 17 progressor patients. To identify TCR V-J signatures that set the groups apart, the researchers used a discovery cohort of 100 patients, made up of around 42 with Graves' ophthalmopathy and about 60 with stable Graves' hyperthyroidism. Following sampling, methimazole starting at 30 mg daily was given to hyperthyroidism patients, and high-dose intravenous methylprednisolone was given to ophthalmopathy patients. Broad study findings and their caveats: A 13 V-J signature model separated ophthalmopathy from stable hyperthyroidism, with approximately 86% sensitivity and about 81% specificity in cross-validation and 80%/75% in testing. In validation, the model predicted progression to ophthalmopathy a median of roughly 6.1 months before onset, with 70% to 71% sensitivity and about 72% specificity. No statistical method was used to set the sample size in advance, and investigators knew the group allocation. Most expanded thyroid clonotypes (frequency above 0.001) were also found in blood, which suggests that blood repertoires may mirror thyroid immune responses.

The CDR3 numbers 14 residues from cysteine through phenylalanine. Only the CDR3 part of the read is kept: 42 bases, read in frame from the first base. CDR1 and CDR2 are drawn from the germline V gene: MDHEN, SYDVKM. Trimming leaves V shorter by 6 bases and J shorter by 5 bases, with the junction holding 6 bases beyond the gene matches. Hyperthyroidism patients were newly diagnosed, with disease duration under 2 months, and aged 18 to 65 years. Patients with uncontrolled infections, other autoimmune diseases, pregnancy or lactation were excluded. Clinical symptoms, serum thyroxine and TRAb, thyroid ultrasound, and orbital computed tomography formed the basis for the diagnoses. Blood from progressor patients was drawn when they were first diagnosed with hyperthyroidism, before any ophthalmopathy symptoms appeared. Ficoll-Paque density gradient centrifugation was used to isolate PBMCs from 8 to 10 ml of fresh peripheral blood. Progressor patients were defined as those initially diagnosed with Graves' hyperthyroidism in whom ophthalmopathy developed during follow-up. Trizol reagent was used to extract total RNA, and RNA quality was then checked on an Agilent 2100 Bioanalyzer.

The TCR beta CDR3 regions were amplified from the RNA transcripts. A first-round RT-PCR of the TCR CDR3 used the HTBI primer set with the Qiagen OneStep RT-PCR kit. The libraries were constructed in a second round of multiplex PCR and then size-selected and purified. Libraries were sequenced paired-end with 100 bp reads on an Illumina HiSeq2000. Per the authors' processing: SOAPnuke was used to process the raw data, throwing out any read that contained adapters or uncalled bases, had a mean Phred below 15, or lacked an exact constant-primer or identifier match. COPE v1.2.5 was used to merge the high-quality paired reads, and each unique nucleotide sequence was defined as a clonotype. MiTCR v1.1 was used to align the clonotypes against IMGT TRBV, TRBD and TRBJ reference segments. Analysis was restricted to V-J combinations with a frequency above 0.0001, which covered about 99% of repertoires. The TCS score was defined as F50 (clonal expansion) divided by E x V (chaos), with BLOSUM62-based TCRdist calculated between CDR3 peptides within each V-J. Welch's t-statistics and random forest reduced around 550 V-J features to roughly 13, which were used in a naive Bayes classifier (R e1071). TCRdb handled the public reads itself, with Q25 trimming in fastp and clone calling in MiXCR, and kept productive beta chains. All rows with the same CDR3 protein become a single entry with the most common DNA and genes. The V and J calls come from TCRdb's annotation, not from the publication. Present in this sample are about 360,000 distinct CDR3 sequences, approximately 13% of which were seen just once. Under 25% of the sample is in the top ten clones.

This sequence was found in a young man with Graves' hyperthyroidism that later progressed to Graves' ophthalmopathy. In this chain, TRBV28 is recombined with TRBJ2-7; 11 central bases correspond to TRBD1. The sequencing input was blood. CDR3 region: CASSLGQGANEQYF. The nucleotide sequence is TGTGCCAGCAGCTTAGGACAGGGGGCAAACGAGCAGTACTTC.